Listed below are T cell receptor beta chains from one sample, sequenced in a study of Ad26.COV2.S vaccination and SARS-CoV-2 variants. Assay: immunoSEQ multiplex PCR; the TCRdb copy retains only in-frame clones and omits some. The top ten hold around 1.8% of the sample, which has about half a million clones, about 88% seen once. The sample in question was peripheral blood, obtained in a trial of Ad26.COV2.S vaccine versus placebo. These receptors originate from a person aged 18-60 years who received the Ad26.COV2.S COVID-19 vaccine or a placebo. CDR3s include the opening cysteine and the closing phenylalanine or tryptophan. D genes are given only for firm matches. A row's size may be missing; if present it is once, few, many or a size class.

j_call v_call clone_size d_call cdr3_aa cdr3_nt
TRBJ2-7 TRBV3-1/TRBV3-2 - TRBD2 CASSQATSGAYEQYF TGTGCCAGCAGCCAAGCTACTAGCGGAGCCTACGAGCAGTACTTC
TRBJ2-7 TRBV5-4 - TRBD2 CASSLGLAGSYEQYF TGTGCCAGCAGCTTGGGGCTAGCGGGATCCTACGAGCAGTACTTC
TRBJ2-2 TRBV4-1 once - CASSQVSRGWTGELFF TGCGCCAGCAGCCAAGTCTCCAGGGGATGGACCGGGGAGCTGTTTTTT
TRBJ2-2 TRBV11-2 - - CASREQQGAGELFF TGTGCCAGCAGAGAACAACAGGGCGCCGGGGAGCTGTTTTTT
TRBJ1-1 TRBV11-2 - TRBD1 CASSFEGRGRPAFF TGTGCCAGCAGCTTTGAGGGCAGGGGGCGTCCAGCTTTCTTT
TRBJ2-7 TRBV11-1 - - CASSLARVSYEQYF TGTGCCAGCAGCTTAGCCCGGGTCTCCTACGAGCAGTACTTC
TRBJ1-1 TRBV18 - - CASSPLEATLEAFF TGTGCCAGCTCACCATTGGAGGCAACCCTTGAAGCTTTCTTT
TRBJ2-3 TRBV24-1 - TRBD1 CATSGGQGAPTDTQYF TGTGCCACCAGTGGGGGACAGGGGGCGCCAACAGATACGCAGTATTTT
TRBJ2-1 TRBV4-2 - TRBD2 CASSQAHSGGANEQFF TGTGCCAGCAGCCAAGCCCACAGCGGGGGGGCCAATGAGCAGTTCTTC
TRBJ1-5 TRBV2 - - CASSEEGGGHQPQHF TGTGCCAGCAGTGAAGAAGGCGGAGGGCATCAGCCCCAGCATTTT
TRBJ1-1 TRBV27 - - CATSRGLDTEAFF TGTGCCACCTCGCGTGGGCTCGACACTGAAGCTTTCTTT
TRBJ1-2 TRBV5-1 - - CASSMDRPTGYGYTF TGCGCCAGCAGCATGGACAGACCAACGGGCTATGGCTACACCTTC
TRBJ2-1 TRBV7-3 - - CASSEYMRGPAIGEQFF TGTGCCAGCAGCGAATATATGAGGGGACCAGCGATCGGTGAGCAGTTCTTC
TRBJ1-5 TRBV7-3 few - CASSLWGGQPQHF TGTGCCAGCAGCTTATGGGGCGGTCAGCCCCAGCATTTT
TRBJ1-4 TRBV18 - - CASSPLPTNEKLFF TGTGCCAGCTCACCACTCCCGACTAATGAAAAACTGTTTTTT
TRBJ1-2 TRBV5-6 - TRBD1 CASSLGGRGQGNYGYTF TGTGCCAGCAGCTTGGGGGGGCGCGGACAGGGAAACTATGGCTACACCTTC
TRBJ1-2 TRBV28 few - CASSLSNRINYGYTF TGTGCCAGCAGTTTAAGTAATAGAATCAACTATGGCTACACCTTC
TRBJ1-5 TRBV28 once TRBD1 CASTEDRGDQPQHF TGTGCCAGCACCGAAGACAGGGGGGACCAGCCCCAGCATTTT
TRBJ2-1 TRBV11-1 - - CASSLSPQYNEQFF TGTGCCAGCAGCTTAAGTCCACAGTACAATGAGCAGTTCTTC
TRBJ2-4 TRBV2 - - CASSEKTVAKNIQYF TGTGCCAGCAGTGAAAAAACCGTAGCCAAAAACATTCAGTACTTC
TRBJ1-5 TRBV18 - - CASSPSGGYSNQPQHF TGTGCCAGCTCACCAAGCGGCGGGTATAGCAATCAGCCCCAGCATTTT
TRBJ1-4 TRBV10-2 - TRBD1 CASSEDRATAKLFF TGCGCCAGCAGTGAGGACAGGGCTACAGCAAAACTGTTTTTT